These 27 T cell receptor beta chains were sequenced from one sample in a study of cytomegalovirus exposure and HLA in healthy donors. This PCR relied on a set of 60 Vbeta primers and 13 Jbeta primers. Repertoires were generated with immunoSEQ multiplex PCR, while TCRdb's copy carries only in-frame clones and drops some. The repertoire holds more than 80,000 clones, around 81% seen once, with approximately 3.7% in the top ten. Sequences were obtained from PBMCs. Receptors were obtained from a female donor in good health and CMV-seropositive.

The chain is built from TRBV5-1 and TRBJ2-7; possibly TRBD2 for D (7 bases). Trimming left V 4 bases short and J 6 bases short, with 14 bases between. There are 13 residues in the CDR3. Germline CDR1 and CDR2: SGHRS and YFSETQ. The CDR3 protein is CASSRGDIPEQYF. As DNA, the CDR3 is TGCGCCAGCAGCCGGGGGGACATCCCCGAGCAGTACTTC.

The chain combines TRBV6-4 with TRBJ2-3; TRBD1 is a possible D gene (5 bases). The CDR3 is 14 amino acids. From germline, CDR1 is MRHNA and CDR2 SNTAGT. Trimming took 6 bases from V and 0 from J, leaving 10 bases between them. The CDR3 sequence is CASRRGQSTDTQYF. The CDR3 region has the DNA TGTGCCAGCAGAAGGGGCCAAAGCACAGATACGCAGTATTTT.

The CDR3 spells CASSIDRDWGTGELFF. The CDR3 bases are TGTGCCAGTAGTATCGACAGGGATTGGGGCACCGGGGAGCTGTTTTTT. The chain is built from TRBV19 and TRBJ2-2, with 7 bases fitting TRBD1. In germline, CDR1 is LNHDA, CDR2 SQIVND (reference sequence). The CDR3 has 16 amino acids. V was pared by 3 bases and J by 4 bases, with 8 bases of the junction left unmatched.

The chain has TRBV19 and TRBJ2-6; 9 bases match TRBD1. The germline V gene encodes CDR1 LNHDA and CDR2 SQIVND (reference sequence). After removal of 11 bases from V and 3 bases from J, the junction contained 11 bases not matched to a gene. The CDR3 runs to 16 residues. CDR3 amino acids: CAGGGQGLGGANVLTF. CDR3 DNA: TGTGCCGGGGGGGGACAGGGCCTCGGTGGGGCCAACGTCCTGACTTTC.

This clone was counted a few times. The chain uses TRBV7-8 and TRBJ2-7, with 7 bases matching TRBD1. The J segment lost 1 base and the V segment lost 4 bases, leaving 1 base of the junction unmatched. The CDR3 extends over 13 amino acids. Germline V gives CDR1 SGHVS, CDR2 FQNEAQ. The CDR3, as DNA: TGTGCCAGCAGCTGGGGACAGTCCTACGAGCAGTACTTC. Translating it yields CASSWGQSYEQYF.

The chain is built from TRBV7-8 and TRBJ1-3; D uncertain. Trimming removed 4 bases from V and 3 bases from J, with 13 bases in between. There are 15 residues in the CDR3. Germline CDR1 reads SGHVS; CDR2 reads FQNEAQ. The CDR3: CASSSTPEVGNTIYF. In DNA form, the CDR3 reads TGTGCCAGCAGCTCGACGCCGGAGGTTGGAAACACCATATATTTT.

The rearrangement joins TRBV5-4 to TRBJ2-7, with D possibly being TRBD2 (5 bases). This CDR3 has 14 amino acids. V shed 2 bases and J shed 3 bases, with 12 bases lying between them. Germline CDR1 reads SGHNT; CDR2 reads YYREEE (reference sequence). This CDR3 is CASSFGSGNYEQYF. DNA of the CDR3: TGTGCCAGCAGCTTCGGCTCGGGGAACTACGAGCAGTACTTC.

CDR3 DNA sequence: TGCGCCAGCAGTGAGTCTCCGGGAAGAGAAGAGACCCAGTACTTC. This codes for CASSESPGREETQYF. V is TRBV10-1 and J is TRBJ2-5; possible D gene TRBD2, 5 bases. Between the trimmed V and J ends, which lost 0 bases and 3 bases, there was a span of 11 bases. Germline CDR1 reads WNHNN; CDR2 reads SYGVQD (reference sequence). The CDR3 loop spans 15 amino acids.

The chain carries TRBV28 and TRBJ2-5; TRBD2 matches at 16 bases. Trimming took 6 bases from V and 4 from J; bases not matched to a gene: 8. The V gene's germline CDR1 is MDHEN and CDR2 SYDVKM. The CDR3 loop spans 17 amino acids. The CDR3 DNA follows: TGTGCCAGCAGCACCGGGACTAGCGGGAGGGTGGGAGAGACCCAGTACTTC. It encodes CASSTGTSGRVGETQYF.

This clone showed up just a few times. CDR3 protein: CASGAAGYTEAFF. CDR3 nucleotide sequence: TGTGCCAGCGGAGCTGCGGGGTACACTGAAGCTTTCTTT. The rearrangement links TRBV5-4 to TRBJ1-1; unclear D gene. V gave up 7 bases and J gave up 3 bases, with 13 bases separating them. The germline V gene encodes CDR1 SGHNT and CDR2 YYREEE (reference sequence). The CDR3 runs to 13 residues. The whole variable domain, remainder taken from reference TRBV5-4 and TRBJ1-1, is ETGVTQSPTHLIKTRGQQVTLRCSSQSGHNTVSWYQQALGQGPQFIFQYYREEENGRGNFPPRFSGLQFPNYSSELNVNALELDDSALYLCASGAAGYTEAFFGQGTRLTVV.

V and J are TRBV5-1 and TRBJ1-3; TRBD1 aligns across 8 bases. The CDR3 covers 16 residues. Looked up from germline, CDR1 is SGHRS and CDR2 is YFSETQ. Losses at the gene ends were 4 bases for V and 2 bases for J; bases not matched to a gene: 8. In DNA form, the CDR3 reads TGCGCCAGCAGCCTGGGGCAGGGGGCGCCTGGAAACACCATATATTTT. Its translation is CASSLGQGAPGNTIYF.

This clone showed up just once. The chain combines TRBV19 with TRBJ2-7; 12 positions agree with TRBD1. Trimming took 1 base from V and 2 from J; bases not matched to a gene: 0. The CDR3 consists of 15 residues. CDR1 LNHDA and CDR2 SQIVND come from the germline V gene (reference sequence). The CDR3 nucleotides read TGTGCCAGTAGTATAGGGGACAGGGGGCCCTACGAGCAGTACTTC. It is translated as CASSIGDRGPYEQYF. Full variable domain (remainder filled in from reference TRBV19 and TRBJ2-7): DGGITQSPKYLFRKEGQNVTLSCEQNLNHDAMYWYRQDPGQGLRLIYYSQIVNDFQKGDIAEGYSVSREKKESFPLTVTSAQKNPTAFYLCASSIGDRGPYEQYFGPGTRLTVT.

The chain couples TRBV7-2 to TRBJ2-7, with TRBD1 as a possible D gene (6 bases). The CDR3 consists of 14 residues. V lost 3 bases and J 3 bases, leaving 12 bases between the germline ends. Germline V gene lookup returns CDR1 SGHTA and CDR2 FQGNSA. Here the CDR3 reads CASSLGHLLYEQYF. The CDR3 coding sequence is TGTGCCAGCAGCTTGGGACATCTTCTCTACGAGCAGTACTTC.

The chain combines TRBV11-2 with TRBJ2-5, with TRBD2 identical over 9 bases. CDR3 length equals 15 residues. Germline CDR1 and CDR2: SGHAT and FQNNGV. The ends lost 2 bases at V and 6 bases at J; junction bases unmatched: 7. Here the CDR3 reads CASSLMAGGLKTQYF. The CDR3 nucleotides read TGTGCCAGCAGCTTAATGGCGGGGGGGCTTAAGACCCAGTACTTC.

The rearrangement joins TRBV27 to TRBJ2-3, with 10 positions matching TRBD1. CDR1 is MNHEY and CDR2 is SMNVEV in the germline V gene (reference sequence). J gave up 3 bases and V 5 bases, and 8 bases lay outside the gene matches. The CDR3 contains 16 residues. The CDR3 bases are TGTGCCAGCAGTGCCCGACAGGGGGCAGGGACAGATACGCAGTATTTT. Translated, it gives CASSARQGAGTDTQYF.

Here the CDR3 DNA reads TGTGCCTGGAGTAGGGGGACAGGGGCCGAGGGCTACACCTTC. Protein: CAWSRGTGAEGYTF. The chain is built from TRBV30 and TRBJ1-2; TRBD1 matches at 10 bases. Germline values: CDR1 GTSNPN, CDR2 SVGIG (reference sequence). Trimming took 2 bases from V and 8 from J; bases not matched to a gene: 8. The CDR3 sequence is 14 residues long.

The chain couples TRBV5-4 to TRBJ1-2; TRBD1 matches 8 bases. CDR1 and CDR2 from the germline V gene are SGHNT and YYREEE (reference sequence). CDR3 length equals 13 residues. Losses at the gene ends were 2 bases for V and 7 bases for J; bases not matched to a gene: 4. The CDR3 protein is CASSFDRGIGYTF. The CDR3 DNA reads as TGTGCCAGCAGCTTCGACAGGGGTATTGGCTACACCTTC. Full variable domain (missing parts from reference TRBV5-4 and TRBJ1-2): ETGVTQSPTHLIKTRGQQVTLRCSSQSGHNTVSWYQQALGQGPQFIFQYYREEENGRGNFPPRFSGLQFPNYSSELNVNALELDDSALYLCASSFDRGIGYTFGSGTRLTVV.

CDR3 residues: CASNPSTGGVYNEQFF. The CDR3 DNA is TGTGCCAGTAATCCTTCAACAGGGGGTGTCTACAATGAGCAGTTCTTC. The V call is TRBV19, the J call TRBJ2-1, with 8 bases identical to TRBD1. This CDR3 comprises 16 residues. Germline values: CDR1 LNHDA, CDR2 SQIVND (reference sequence). Losses at the gene ends were 7 bases for V and 3 bases for J; bases not matched to a gene: 11.

This CDR3 reads CASSQGYEQYF. For the CDR3, the DNA is TGTGCCAGCAGCCAGGGCTACGAGCAGTACTTC. The gene calls are TRBV28 and TRBJ2-7, with a tentative D call TRBD1 (5 bases). This CDR3 is built from 11 residues. The V gene's germline CDR1 is MDHEN and CDR2 SYDVKM. The V and J ends lost 6 bases and 3 bases respectively, with 6 bases between them.

The chain is built from TRBV2 and TRBJ2-7; TRBD2 agrees at 14 bases. Germline-derived CDR1 and CDR2 are SNHLY and FYNNEI. The CDR3 runs 17 residues. V dropped 6 bases and J dropped 0; count of bases not matched to a gene: 7. CDR3 DNA sequence: TGTGCCAGCAGGGGCGGACTAGCGGGGGGAGGCTCCTACGAGCAGTACTTC. It specifies CASRGGLAGGGSYEQYF.

The V call is TRBV6-7, the J call TRBJ2-5; 11 bases are shared with TRBD2. TRBV6-7 qualifies as an ORF whose function is uncertain. The CDR3 length is 16 residues. After removal of 2 bases from V and 4 bases from J, the junction contained 6 bases not matched to a gene. Here the CDR3 reads CASSYLAGGGRETQYF. In nucleotides, the CDR3 is TGTGCCAGCAGTTACCTAGCGGGAGGAGGTCGAGAGACCCAGTACTTC.

The chain is built from TRBV1 and TRBJ2-7; the table assigns TRBD2, which was not confirmed against the DNA. TRBV1 is given as a pseudogene. The CDR3 length is 19 residues. As DNA, the CDR3 is TGCACCAGCAGCCAATTCCCGCCGCACACTAGCGGGGCCAACTACGAGCAGTACTTC. Amino acid sequence: CTSSQFPPHTSGANYEQYF.

A few counts support this clone. The same CDR3 is also encoded by other DNA sequences in this sample. CDR3 nucleotides: TGTGCCAGCAGTTACTCTCAGATGAACACTGAAGCTTTCTTT. This encodes CASSYSQMNTEAFF. The rearrangement joins TRBV6-5 to TRBJ1-1; D is uncertain. CDR1 MNHEY and CDR2 SVGAGI come from the germline V gene. V lost 0 bases, J lost 0 bases, and 5 bases lay in between. CDR3 length: 14 residues.

This chain links TRBV5-1 with TRBJ1-4; possible D gene TRBD1, 5 bases. Germline V CDR1 and CDR2: SGHRS, YFSETQ. V was clipped by 0 bases and J by 7 bases, with 16 bases between them. CDR3 length equals 16 residues. CDR3 residues: CASSLARDSGSEKLFF. As DNA, the CDR3 is TGCGCCAGCAGCTTGGCCCGGGACTCAGGGAGTGAAAAACTGTTTTTT.

The gene calls are TRBV7-2 and TRBJ2-7; 10 bases are a match to TRBD2. Losses at the gene ends were 6 bases for V and 3 bases for J; bases not matched to a gene: 11. The CDR3 runs 16 residues. Per germline, CDR1 SGHTA and CDR2 FQGNSA. The CDR3 sequence is CASSISGRTSGYEQYF. CDR3 nucleotide sequence: TGTGCCAGCAGTATTAGCGGGAGGACCTCGGGCTACGAGCAGTACTTC.

The count of this clone is one. The chain carries TRBV27 and TRBJ1-1, with 7 bases that match TRBD1. Germline-derived CDR1 and CDR2 are MNHEY and SMNVEV (reference sequence). The length of the CDR3 is 15 residues. Losses at the gene ends were 5 bases for V and 1 base for J; bases not matched to a gene: 7. The CDR3 coding sequence is TGTGCCAGCAGTCTCCACAGGGGACCGAACACTGAAGCTTTCTTT. It yields the protein CASSLHRGPNTEAFF.

The J gene is TRBJ2-5, the V gene TRBV7-9; D is perhaps TRBD2 (6 bases). The CDR3 has 16 amino acids. Trimming removed 5 bases from V and 4 bases from J, with 20 bases in between. Germline V gives CDR1 SEHNR, CDR2 FQNEAQ (reference sequence). The CDR3 region has the DNA TGTGCCAGCAGCCCCCGGCCCGGACTATCGGTAGAGACCCAGTACTTC. Translated, it gives CASSPRPGLSVETQYF. Filled out from reference TRBV7-9 and TRBJ2-5, the complete variable domain reads DTGVSQNPRHKITKRGQNVTFRCDPISEHNRLYWYRQTLGQGPEFLTYFQNEAQLEKSRLLSDRFSAERPKGSFSTLEIQRTEQGDSAMYLCASSPRPGLSVETQYFGPGTRLLVL.